The rows below give T cell receptor beta chains drawn from one sample of a study of technical replicates of blood from several donors. The method was immunoSEQ multiplex PCR; TCRdb's version includes in-frame clones alone and lacks a portion of them. The table lists about 89,000 clones, about 94% of them singletons, with 0.2% to 0.3% in the top ten. The specimen was T cells isolated from PBMCs. The source of these receptors is a human donor in good health. The CDR3 runs from the conserved cysteine through the conserved F or W. The order of the fields is V gene, D gene, J gene, clone size, CDR3 protein, CDR3 DNA. A D gene is named only where the DNA matches it firmly. Some rows have no size entry. The others give once, few or many, or a class for an expanded clone.

v_call: TRBV18; d_call: TRBD2; j_call: TRBJ2-1; clone_size: NA; cdr3_aa: CASSPPTSGSYNEQFF; cdr3_nt: TGTGCCAGCTCACCACCAACTAGCGGGAGCTACAATGAGCAGTTCTTC
v_call: TRBV5-4; d_call: TRBD2; j_call: TRBJ2-7; clone_size: medium-sized; cdr3_aa: CASSLGSGGAYEQYF; cdr3_nt: TGTGCCAGCAGCTTGGGAAGCGGGGGGGCCTACGAGCAGTACTTC
v_call: TRBV13; d_call: NA; j_call: TRBJ2-1; clone_size: once; cdr3_aa: CASSRRGEQFF; cdr3_nt: TGTGCCAGCAGCAGAAGGGGCGAGCAGTTCTTC
v_call: TRBV19; d_call: TRBD1; j_call: TRBJ1-1; clone_size: NA; cdr3_aa: CATYRGGWNTEAFF; cdr3_nt: TGTGCCACCTACAGGGGAGGTTGGAACACTGAAGCTTTCTTT
v_call: TRBV19; d_call: TRBD2; j_call: TRBJ2-1; clone_size: NA; cdr3_aa: CASTLEFGTSGSNEQFF; cdr3_nt: TGTGCCAGTACCCTAGAATTCGGGACTAGCGGGAGTAATGAGCAGTTCTTC
v_call: TRBV30; d_call: NA; j_call: TRBJ2-1; clone_size: once; cdr3_aa: CAWSGRGGAEFF; cdr3_nt: TGTGCCTGGAGTGGGAGGGGGGGCGCGGAGTTCTTC
v_call: TRBV4-1; d_call: TRBD1; j_call: TRBJ1-6; clone_size: NA; cdr3_aa: CASSQIRDSPNSPLHF; cdr3_nt: TGCGCCAGCAGCCAGATCCGGGACAGCCCTAATTCACCCCTCCACTTT
v_call: TRBV10-2; d_call: NA; j_call: TRBJ2-7; clone_size: NA; cdr3_aa: CASSDIRYEQYF; cdr3_nt: TGCGCCAGCTCGGACATTAGGTACGAGCAGTACTTC
v_call: TRBV30; d_call: NA; j_call: TRBJ1-2; clone_size: NA; cdr3_aa: CASERIRGDYGYTF; cdr3_nt: TGTGCCTCCGAACGCATCAGGGGAGACTATGGCTACACCTTC
v_call: TRBV27; d_call: TRBD1; j_call: TRBJ2-2; clone_size: NA; cdr3_aa: CASSFQTGGNTGELFF; cdr3_nt: TGTGCCAGCAGTTTCCAGACAGGGGGCAACACCGGGGAGCTGTTTTTT
v_call: TRBV5-1; d_call: NA; j_call: TRBJ2-7; clone_size: NA; cdr3_aa: CASSLSQGRTHEQYF; cdr3_nt: TGCGCCAGCAGCCTTTCACAGGGGAGGACCCACGAGCAGTACTTC
v_call: TRBV13; d_call: TRBD1; j_call: TRBJ1-6; clone_size: NA; cdr3_aa: CASTQGAGPHNSPLHF; cdr3_nt: TGTGCCAGCACCCAGGGGGCAGGACCTCATAATTCACCCCTCCACTTT
v_call: TRBV29-1; d_call: TRBD1; j_call: TRBJ1-5; clone_size: NA; cdr3_aa: CSVTTGGGQPQHF; cdr3_nt: TGCAGCGTCACGACAGGGGGCGGGCAGCCCCAGCATTTT
v_call: TRBV6-5; d_call: NA; j_call: TRBJ1-1; clone_size: NA; cdr3_aa: CASGQTYTEAFF; cdr3_nt: TGTGCCAGCGGACAGACCTACACTGAAGCTTTCTTT
v_call: TRBV11-3; d_call: NA; j_call: TRBJ2-1; clone_size: NA; cdr3_aa: CASRIDSNEQFF; cdr3_nt: TGTGCCAGCAGAATTGACAGCAATGAGCAGTTCTTC
v_call: TRBV7-7; d_call: NA; j_call: TRBJ2-7; clone_size: NA; cdr3_aa: CASSRLGAGDEQYF; cdr3_nt: TGTGCCAGCAGCCGCCTCGGTGCAGGGGACGAGCAGTACTTC
v_call: TRBV6-6; d_call: NA; j_call: TRBJ2-2; clone_size: NA; cdr3_aa: CASMVAAGELFF; cdr3_nt: TGTGCCAGCATGGTCGCGGCCGGGGAGCTGTTTTTT
v_call: TRBV10-3; d_call: NA; j_call: TRBJ2-3; clone_size: once; cdr3_aa: CAISDLDRTGLDTQYF; cdr3_nt: TGTGCCATCAGTGATCTCGACAGAACCGGGCTAGATACGCAGTATTTT